Following are 30 T cell receptor beta chains from one sample sequenced in a study of control samples from healthy donors and cancer patients. Sequenced by immunoSEQ multiplex PCR; TCRdb stores in-frame clones only, minus some. Of about 22,000 clones in the sample, 83% were seen once. The sample consisted of PBMCs. These receptors came from a man aged 60-69 years with head and neck cancer.

The chain couples TRBV5-4 to TRBJ2-5; D not certain. V shed 0 bases and J shed 4 bases, with 10 bases lying between them. From germline, CDR1 is SGHNT and CDR2 YYREEE (reference sequence). This CDR3 has 14 amino acids. DNA of the CDR3: TGTGCCAGCAGCTTGGGCCTTGGAGTAGAGACCCAGTACTTC. This gives the protein CASSLGLGVETQYF.

This rearrangement joins TRBV6-5 to TRBJ2-1; 8 bases align to TRBD2. This CDR3 contains 14 residues. The V segment lost 10 bases and the J segment 5 bases; nucleotides outside the gene matches: 10. Germline V gene lookup returns CDR1 MNHEY and CDR2 SVGAGI. CDR3 DNA: TGTGCCACCCTAAGCGGGAGAGTGAACAATGAGCAGTTCTTC. Its protein is CATLSGRVNNEQFF.

The chain couples TRBV12-3 or TRBV12-4 to TRBJ2-1, with D possibly matching TRBD2 (5 bases). Trimming left V 1 base short and J 8 bases short, with 9 bases between. This CDR3 is built from 13 residues. CDR3 amino acids: CASSLGTWDEQFF. The CDR3 DNA reads as TGTGCCAGCAGTTTAGGGACTTGGGATGAGCAGTTCTTC.

J is TRBJ1-5 and V is TRBV5-8; TRBD1 matches at 9 bases. The germline V gene encodes CDR1 SGHTS and CDR2 YDEGEE. J was trimmed by 9 bases and V by 0 bases; bases with no gene match: 13. The CDR3 sequence is 17 residues long. The CDR3 bases are TGTGCCAGCAGCTTGGTCGGGGGGACAGGGCTTCGGGGGCCCCAGCATTTT. As protein: CASSLVGGTGLRGPQHF.

The V gene is TRBV2, the J gene TRBJ2-7; TRBD2 matches at 14 bases. Germline V gene sequence: CDR1 SNHLY, CDR2 FYNNEI. The CDR3 runs to 16 residues. Trimming cost V 6 bases and J 2 bases; bases outside gene matches: 6. The CDR3 here is CASSGTSGGITYEQYF. As DNA, the CDR3 is TGTGCCAGCAGCGGGACTAGCGGGGGCATTACCTACGAGCAGTACTTC.

The chain has TRBV5-1 and TRBJ1-2; 7 bases are a match to TRBD1. Germline CDR1 SGHRS, CDR2 YFSETQ. Germline trimming cut 4 bases from V and 4 bases from J; bases unmatched to any gene: 4. This CDR3 spans 13 amino acids. The CDR3 protein is CASSGGGVYGYTF. The CDR3, as DNA: TGCGCCAGCAGCGGAGGGGGCGTCTATGGCTACACCTTC.

This rearrangement joins TRBV2 to TRBJ1-1; D is uncertain. Trimming removed 7 bases at V and 4 bases at J, with 19 bases between. Germline CDR1 SNHLY, CDR2 FYNNEI. The CDR3 runs to 15 residues. This CDR3 reads CASIKSVIRGTEAFF. The CDR3 DNA reads as TGTGCCAGCATCAAGAGCGTCATTCGGGGCACTGAAGCTTTCTTT.

This rearrangement joins TRBV19 to TRBJ1-4, with 7 positions matching TRBD1. The trim removed 6 bases at V and 7 bases at J, leaving 5 bases unmatched. The CDR3 runs to 13 residues. CDR1 is LNHDA and CDR2 is SQIVND in the germline V gene (reference sequence). CDR3 in amino acids: CASSADRAEKLFF. The CDR3 nucleotides read TGTGCCAGTAGCGCCGACAGGGCTGAAAAACTGTTTTTT.

The chain links TRBV19 to TRBJ2-3; D not certain. V lost 3 bases to trimming and J lost 1 base, with 5 bases between them. Germline values: CDR1 LNHDA, CDR2 SQIVND (reference sequence). The CDR3 loop spans 13 amino acids. The CDR3 spells CASSIAGTDTQYF. The CDR3 nucleotides are TGTGCCAGTAGTATTGCGGGCACAGATACGCAGTATTTT. The variable domain in full, completed from reference TRBV19 and TRBJ2-3, reads DGGITQSPKYLFRKEGQNVTLSCEQNLNHDAMYWYRQDPGQGLRLIYYSQIVNDFQKGDIAEGYSVSREKKESFPLTVTSAQKNPTAFYLCASSIAGTDTQYFGPGTRLTVL.

The chain combines TRBV29-1 with TRBJ2-7; perhaps TRBD2 as D (6 bases). V lost 6 bases and J 5 bases, leaving 17 bases between the germline ends. The CDR3 contains 13 residues. Germline V gene sequence: CDR1 SQVTM, CDR2 ANQGSEA. The CDR3 DNA follows: TGCAGCGTCCGAGGAGGGAGTGGGGACGAGCAGTACTTC. As protein: CSVRGGSGDEQYF.

This chain uses TRBV7-2 with TRBJ2-3; D is undetermined. The CDR3 is made up of 13 amino acids. In germline, CDR1 is SGHTA, CDR2 FQGNSA. V was cut by 3 bases and J by 2 bases, with 6 bases left in between. CDR3 nucleotide sequence: TGTGCCAGCAGCTTGCAGCCCACAGATACGCAGTATTTT. The encoded protein is CASSLQPTDTQYF.

The chain couples TRBV18 to TRBJ1-2; no firm D call. Trimming stripped 0 bases from V and 5 bases from J, with 13 bases between. Germline V gene sequence: CDR1 KGHSH, CDR2 LQKENI. This CDR3 region has 15 residues. The DNA for the CDR3 is TGTGCCAGCTCACCACCAGAAGGGAGTAGTTATGGCTACACCTTC. It translates to CASSPPEGSSYGYTF.

The J gene is TRBJ2-2, the V gene TRBV7-9; D ambiguous. The V gene lost 3 bases and the J gene lost 5 bases, with 13 bases spanning the gap. Germline V CDR1 and CDR2: SEHNR, FQNEAQ (reference sequence). This CDR3 is 15 amino acids long. The CDR3 coding sequence is TGTGCCAGCAGCTTTTTAGTCTCCTTGACCGGGGAGCTGTTTTTT. Amino acid sequence: CASSFLVSLTGELFF.

The chain recombines TRBV27 with TRBJ1-5, with 7 bases lining up with TRBD1. The CDR3 is 16 amino acids. CDR1 is MNHEY, CDR2 SMNVEV, per germline (reference sequence). J lost 0 bases, V lost 6 bases, and 8 bases had no gene match. The CDR3 DNA reads TGTGCCAGCAGCCAACGGGGGACAGATAGCAATCAGCCCCAGCATTTT. This translates into CASSQRGTDSNQPQHF.

The chain recombines TRBV6-2 or TRBV6-3 with TRBJ2-2; a weak D match, TRBD1 (6 bases). CDR1 and CDR2 (germline): MNHEY, SVGEGT. V was shortened by 4 bases and J by 1 base, with 13 bases between the two germline ends. This CDR3 comprises 16 residues. The CDR3, as DNA: TGTGCCAGCAGTTTGACCAGGGGAAAGAACACCGGGGAGCTGTTTTTT. This translates into CASSLTRGKNTGELFF.

The chain employs TRBV14 and TRBJ2-1; D uncertain. The germline V and J ends were trimmed by 0 bases and 7 bases, with 1 base remaining between them. The CDR3 covers 11 residues. The germline V gene encodes CDR1 SGHDN and CDR2 FVKESK. The CDR3 spells CASSQENEQFF. CDR3 DNA: TGTGCCAGCAGCCAAGAAAATGAGCAGTTCTTC. Based on the CDR3 plus reference TRBV14 and TRBJ2-1, the full variable domain is EAGVTQFPSHSVIEKGQTVTLRCDPISGHDNLYWYRRVMGKEIKFLLHFVKESKQDESGMPNNRFLAERTGGTYSTLKVQPAELEDSGVYFCASSQENEQFFGPGTRLTVL.

The chain links TRBV29-1 to TRBJ2-5; 7 bases are a match to TRBD2. V lost 7 bases to trimming and J lost 2 bases; unmatched junction nucleotides: 4. Germline CDR1 is SQVTM and CDR2 is ANQGSEA. The CDR3 runs to 12 residues. The CDR3: CSAYGGQETQYF. In DNA, the CDR3 is TGCAGCGCCTACGGGGGGCAAGAGACCCAGTACTTC.

Here the CDR3 DNA reads TGTGCCAGCAGTTTGGTGCAGCACAATGAGCAGTTCTTC. As protein: CASSLVQHNEQFF. This chain uses TRBV28 with TRBJ2-1, with D unresolved. V lost 3 bases, J lost 5 bases, and 8 bases lay in between. The CDR3 contains 13 residues. Germline V lookup: CDR1 MDHEN, CDR2 SYDVKM. The full variable domain, completed using reference TRBV28 and TRBJ2-1, is DVKVTQSSRYLVKRTGEKVFLECVQDMDHENMFWYRQDPGLGLRLIYFSYDVKMKEKGDIPEGYSVSREKKERFSLILESASTNQTSMYLCASSLVQHNEQFFGPGTRLTVL.

The rearrangement uses TRBV27 and TRBJ1-1; no reliable D call. Trimming shortened V by 4 bases and J by 3 bases, and 9 bases separated the two germline ends. Germline CDR1 MNHEY, CDR2 SMNVEV (reference sequence). The CDR3 runs to 13 residues. In DNA form, the CDR3 reads TGTGCCAGCAGTTCTTCTCTTGACACTGAAGCTTTCTTT. It specifies CASSSSLDTEAFF.

The table lists this clone with a count of one. The V gene is TRBV9, the J gene TRBJ1-1; tentative D call: TRBD1 (6 bases). V lost 0 bases, J lost 4 bases, and 16 bases lay in between. Germline values: CDR1 SGDLS, CDR2 YYNGEE. The CDR3 is 16 residues long. CDR3 sequence (DNA): TGTGCCAGCAGCGTAGCCAATACAGGGATCGGCACTGAAGCTTTCTTT. Translated, it gives CASSVANTGIGTEAFF.

The chain couples TRBV5-1 to TRBJ2-5; D is uncertain. The CDR3 runs 12 residues. Germline CDR1 reads SGHRS; CDR2 reads YFSETQ. The V gene lost 1 base and the J gene lost 5 bases, with 6 bases spanning the gap. The CDR3 sequence is CASSLFRETQYF. The CDR3 region has the DNA TGCGCCAGCAGCTTGTTTCGGGAGACCCAGTACTTC.

J is TRBJ2-1 and V is TRBV6-6; D is unresolved. The CDR3 loop spans 13 amino acids. Trimming shortened V by 2 bases and J by 1 base, and 3 bases separated the two germline ends. Germline V gives CDR1 MNHNY, CDR2 SVGAGI (reference sequence). The CDR3, as DNA: TGTGCCAGCAGTTACACATCCTACAATGAGCAGTTCTTC. Encoded protein: CASSYTSYNEQFF.

The V gene is TRBV28, the J gene TRBJ1-3; TRBD1 agrees at 7 bases. CDR1 and CDR2 (germline): MDHEN, SYDVKM. This CDR3 comprises 12 residues. With V trimmed by 6 bases and J by 8 bases, 4 bases remained unmatched. The CDR3: CASRSGGDTIYF. The DNA for the CDR3 is TGTGCCAGCAGGTCAGGGGGAGACACCATATATTTT. The full variable domain, in which reference TRBV28 and TRBJ1-3 provide the parts outside the CDR3, is DVKVTQSSRYLVKRTGEKVFLECVQDMDHENMFWYRQDPGLGLRLIYFSYDVKMKEKGDIPEGYSVSREKKERFSLILESASTNQTSMYLCASRSGGDTIYFGEGSWLTVV.

V usage is TRBV27 and J usage is TRBJ2-5, with 11 bases aligning to TRBD2. The J segment lost 4 bases and the V segment lost 2 bases, leaving 3 bases of the junction unmatched. This CDR3 region has 15 residues. The germline gives CDR1 MNHEY, CDR2 SMNVEV (reference sequence). The CDR3 here is CASSLNGLAGETQYF. The DNA of the CDR3 is TGTGCCAGCAGTTTAAACGGACTAGCGGGAGAGACCCAGTACTTC.

This sequence joins TRBV7-2 and TRBJ1-6; D not certain. V was pared by 0 bases and J by 6 bases, with 9 bases between. This CDR3 spans 15 amino acids. Germline assignment: CDR1 SGHTA and CDR2 FQGNSA. DNA of the CDR3: TGTGCCAGCAGCTTAGCCAGCGGGAGTAATTCACCCCTCCACTTT. This translates into CASSLASGSNSPLHF.

Within the sample, this clone is large. The genes are TRBV10-3 and TRBJ2-7, with 7 bases lining up with TRBD1. CDR1 ENHRY and CDR2 SYGVKD come from the germline V gene. The CDR3 sequence is 16 residues long. V lost 0 bases, J lost 2 bases, and 7 bases stayed unmatched. The CDR3 protein is CAISESSGTVPYEQYF. In DNA, the CDR3 is TGTGCCATCAGTGAGTCTTCCGGGACAGTGCCCTACGAGCAGTACTTC.

This chain connects TRBV28 to TRBJ1-5; possibly TRBD1 for D (6 bases). Germline V gene data show CDR1 as MDHEN and CDR2 as SYDVKM. The length of the CDR3 is 16 residues. Trimming removed 5 bases from V and 4 bases from J, with 18 bases in between. The CDR3 nucleotides read TGTGCCAGCAGTCCACAGGGTCTCACCTTAAATCAGCCCCAGCATTTT. The encoded protein is CASSPQGLTLNQPQHF. The variable domain in full, completed from reference TRBV28 and TRBJ1-5, reads DVKVTQSSRYLVKRTGEKVFLECVQDMDHENMFWYRQDPGLGLRLIYFSYDVKMKEKGDIPEGYSVSREKKERFSLILESASTNQTSMYLCASSPQGLTLNQPQHFGDGTRLSIL.

The chain recombines TRBV21-1 with TRBJ2-5; whether TRBD2, the table's D call, matches the DNA was not checked. TRBV21-1 is a documented pseudogene. The length of the CDR3 is 14 residues. The CDR3 DNA reads TGTGCCAGCAGAGCCCCATCCGCCGGGGAGACCCAGTACTTC. It encodes CASRAPSAGETQYF.

This chain connects TRBV6-2 or TRBV6-3 to TRBJ2-2, with D unresolved. The CDR3 is 13 amino acids. Per germline, CDR1 MNHEY and CDR2 SVGEGT. The V end lost 4 bases, the J end lost 2 bases, and 5 bases lay between the germline ends. The CDR3 sequence: CASSLGNTGELFF. CDR3 sequence (DNA): TGTGCCAGCAGTTTGGGCAACACCGGGGAGCTGTTTTTT.

The V gene is TRBV9, the J gene TRBJ1-1, with D unresolved. V dropped 5 bases and J dropped 7 bases, with 15 bases sitting between them. The germline CDR1 and CDR2 sequences are SGDLS and YYNGEE. The CDR3 consists of 13 residues. The CDR3 region has the DNA TGTGCCAGCAGTCGGGGAGGTTATGGTGAAGCTTTCTTT. Translation: CASSRGGYGEAFF.